Listed below are T cell receptor beta chains from one sample, sequenced in a study of type 1 and type 2 diabetes patients. One entry per CDR3 protein results from TCRdb running MiXCR on the multiplex PCR reads. The sample lists about 270,000 distinct CDR3 sequences, over 45% occurring once. The specimen sequenced was peripheral blood mononuclear cells (PBMCs). These receptors came from a young man with type 2 diabetes. CDR3s include the opening cysteine and the closing phenylalanine or tryptophan. D genes are given only for firm matches. Only some rows state a clone size, as once, few, many or a class for expanded clones.

abundance: many; j_gene: TRBJ1-2; v_gene: TRBV2; d_gene: .; CDR3aa: CASSLGADGYTF; CDR3nt: TGTGCCAGCAGTTTAGGGGCTGATGGCTACACCTTC
abundance: few; j_gene: TRBJ1-1; v_gene: TRBV12-3/TRBV12-4; d_gene: TRBD1; CDR3aa: CASSSRSGGRYTEAFF; CDR3nt: TGTGCCAGCAGTTCTCGTTCAGGGGGGCGATACACTGAAGCTTTCTTT
abundance: once; j_gene: TRBJ2-5; v_gene: TRBV2; d_gene: TRBD2; CDR3aa: CASNSGGGYGAQYF; CDR3nt: TGTGCCAGCAATAGCGGCGGGGGTTACGGGGCCCAGTACTTC
abundance: .; j_gene: TRBJ1-5; v_gene: TRBV19; d_gene: .; CDR3aa: CASSARQHSNQPQHF; CDR3nt: TGTGCCAGTAGTGCCCGACAGCATAGCAATCAGCCCCAGCATTTT
abundance: few; j_gene: TRBJ2-5; v_gene: TRBV24-1; d_gene: .; CDR3aa: CATSDKTGMKETQYF; CDR3nt: TGTGCCACCAGTGACAAAACAGGGATGAAAGAGACCCAGTACTTC
abundance: many; j_gene: TRBJ1-1; v_gene: TRBV11-2; d_gene: .; CDR3aa: CASSLAGTEAFF; CDR3nt: TGTGCCAGCAGCCTAGCGGGAACTGAAGCTTTCTTT
abundance: many; j_gene: TRBJ2-7; v_gene: TRBV25-1; d_gene: .; CDR3aa: CASTGGYEQYF; CDR3nt: TGTGCCAGCACTGGGGGCTACGAGCAGTACTTC
abundance: .; j_gene: TRBJ2-7; v_gene: TRBV12-3/TRBV12-4; d_gene: .; CDR3aa: CASSLTDSYEQYF; CDR3nt: TGTGCCAGCAGTTTGACCGACTCCTACGAGCAGTACTTC
abundance: .; j_gene: TRBJ2-2; v_gene: TRBV7-2; d_gene: TRBD2; CDR3aa: CAGDYLNTGEVFF; CDR3nt: TGTGCCGGGGACTATTTGAACACCGGGGAGGTGTTTTTT
abundance: many; j_gene: TRBJ2-7; v_gene: TRBV14; d_gene: TRBD1; CDR3aa: CASRGQGRNEQYF; CDR3nt: TGTGCCAGCAGGGGACAGGGCAGGAACGAGCAGTACTTC
abundance: many; j_gene: TRBJ2-3; v_gene: TRBV2; d_gene: .; CDR3aa: CASSERRSTDTQYF; CDR3nt: TGTGCCAGCAGTGAGAGGCGTAGCACAGATACGCAGTATTTT
abundance: large; j_gene: TRBJ2-3; v_gene: TRBV10-2; d_gene: .; CDR3aa: CASSGQSHTDTQYF; CDR3nt: TGCGCCAGCAGTGGACAAAGCCACACGGATACGCAGTATTTT
abundance: few; j_gene: TRBJ1-1; v_gene: TRBV25-1; d_gene: TRBD1; CDR3aa: CASSTQGDTEAFF; CDR3nt: TGTGCCAGCAGTACACAGGGGGACACTGAAGCTTTCTTT
abundance: .; j_gene: TRBJ2-5; v_gene: TRBV19; d_gene: TRBD1; CDR3aa: CASKPWDRGSQETQYF; CDR3nt: TGTGCCAGCAAACCTTGGGACAGGGGGAGCCAAGAGACCCAGTACTTC
abundance: .; j_gene: TRBJ2-5; v_gene: TRBV3-2; d_gene: .; CDR3aa: CATGGDKPQETQYF; CDR3nt: TGTGCCACCGGCGGGGACAAACCTCAAGAGACCCAGTACTTC
abundance: .; j_gene: TRBJ2-7; v_gene: TRBV4-3; d_gene: .; CDR3aa: CASSQDPSGVVQYF; CDR3nt: TGCGCCAGCAGCCAAGATCCTTCAGGGGTTGTGCAGTACTTC
abundance: .; j_gene: TRBJ2-7; v_gene: TRBV10-2; d_gene: .; CDR3aa: CASRRTQTNEQYF; CDR3nt: TGCGCCAGCAGGCGAACACAAACCAACGAGCAGTACTTC
abundance: .; j_gene: TRBJ2-3; v_gene: TRBV29-1; d_gene: .; CDR3aa: CSVGGNPPDTQYF; CDR3nt: TGCAGCGTTGGCGGGAATCCCCCAGATACGCAGTATTTT
abundance: few; j_gene: TRBJ1-4; v_gene: TRBV14; d_gene: .; CDR3aa: CASSQDLGGHRSEKLFF; CDR3nt: TGTGCCAGCAGCCAAGATCTCGGCGGACACCGGAGTGAAAAACTGTTTTTT
abundance: .; j_gene: TRBJ1-1; v_gene: TRBV24-1; d_gene: .; CDR3aa: CATSLRGTEAFF; CDR3nt: TGTGCCACCAGCCTACGGGGCACTGAAGCTTTCTTT
abundance: .; j_gene: TRBJ1-4; v_gene: TRBV7-2; d_gene: .; CDR3aa: CASSRDIDEKLFF; CDR3nt: TGTGCCAGCAGCAGGGACATAGATGAAAAACTGTTTTTT
abundance: .; j_gene: TRBJ2-2; v_gene: TRBV20-1; d_gene: TRBD1; CDR3aa: CSARRALSGQTNANTGELFF; CDR3nt: TGCAGTGCTAGAAGGGCGCTTTCGGGACAGACAAACGCGAACACCGGGGAGCTGTTTTTT
abundance: few; j_gene: TRBJ1-5; v_gene: TRBV19; d_gene: .; CDR3aa: CASKWSEGGNQPQHF; CDR3nt: TGTGCCAGTAAGTGGTCGGAGGGTGGCAATCAGCCCCAGCATTTT
abundance: .; j_gene: TRBJ2-5; v_gene: TRBV18; d_gene: TRBD1; CDR3aa: CASSPLGTAGAQRDRQETQYF; CDR3nt: TGTGCCAGCTCACCACTTGGTACAGCAGGAGCTCAACGGGACAGACAAGAGACCCAGTACTTC
abundance: .; j_gene: TRBJ2-7; v_gene: TRBV19; d_gene: .; CDR3aa: CASSQGRGDEQYF; CDR3nt: TGTGCCAGTTCGCAGGGGCGTGGGGACGAGCAGTACTTC
abundance: .; j_gene: TRBJ2-1; v_gene: TRBV29-1; d_gene: .; CDR3aa: CSVSPWNEQFF; CDR3nt: TGCAGCGTTTCCCCCTGGAATGAGCAGTTCTTC
abundance: many; j_gene: TRBJ2-5; v_gene: TRBV24-1; d_gene: .; CDR3aa: CATSDPQGYQETQYF; CDR3nt: TGTGCCACCAGTGATCCCCAGGGTTACCAAGAGACCCAGTACTTC
abundance: few; j_gene: TRBJ2-7; v_gene: TRBV19; d_gene: TRBD2; CDR3aa: CASSSGLRIEQYF; CDR3nt: TGTGCCAGTAGTTCGGGACTACGCATAGAGCAGTACTTC
abundance: .; j_gene: TRBJ2-5; v_gene: TRBV6-2/TRBV6-3; d_gene: .; CDR3aa: CATDAGARETQYF; CDR3nt: TGTGCCACCGATGCGGGGGCCCGGGAGACCCAGTACTTC
abundance: .; j_gene: TRBJ2-3; v_gene: TRBV15; d_gene: TRBD2; CDR3aa: CATSTGGDTQYF; CDR3nt: TGTGCCACCTCAACCGGGGGGGATACGCAGTATTTT
abundance: .; j_gene: TRBJ1-2; v_gene: TRBV28; d_gene: .; CDR3aa: CASSFPALYGYTF; CDR3nt: TGTGCCAGCAGTTTCCCTGCACTCTATGGCTACACCTTC
abundance: .; j_gene: TRBJ2-7; v_gene: TRBV4-2; d_gene: .; CDR3aa: CASSQATVRGEQYF; CDR3nt: TGTGCCAGCAGCCAAGCGACAGTACGTGGCGAGCAGTACTTC
abundance: few; j_gene: TRBJ2-1; v_gene: TRBV13; d_gene: TRBD2; CDR3aa: CASSSRLAGHNEQFF; CDR3nt: TGTGCCAGCAGTTCCCGACTAGCGGGCCATAATGAGCAGTTCTTC
abundance: .; j_gene: TRBJ1-1; v_gene: TRBV18; d_gene: .; CDR3aa: CASSPRQSSAEAFF; CDR3nt: TGTGCCAGCTCCCCCAGACAAAGCAGCGCTGAAGCTTTCTTT
abundance: .; j_gene: TRBJ1-1; v_gene: TRBV19; d_gene: .; CDR3aa: CASSITSVNTEAFF; CDR3nt: TGTGCCAGTAGTATAACCTCTGTGAACACTGAAGCTTTCTTT
abundance: .; j_gene: TRBJ1-5; v_gene: TRBV19; d_gene: TRBD1; CDR3aa: CASSWTGRNSNQPQHF; CDR3nt: TGTGCCAGTAGTTGGACAGGACGAAATAGCAATCAGCCCCAGCATTTT
abundance: few; j_gene: TRBJ2-7; v_gene: TRBV14; d_gene: .; CDR3aa: CASSQDPWERGRGEQYF; CDR3nt: TGTGCCAGCAGCCAAGATCCTTGGGAACGGGGCCGGGGGGAGCAGTACTTC
abundance: many; j_gene: TRBJ1-2; v_gene: TRBV2; d_gene: TRBD1; CDR3aa: CASSNRGPRYGYTF; CDR3nt: TGTGCCAGCAGTAACAGGGGGCCGAGGTATGGCTACACCTTC
abundance: .; j_gene: TRBJ2-7; v_gene: TRBV19; d_gene: .; CDR3aa: CASSDGPSYEQYF; CDR3nt: TGTGCCAGCTCGGACGGGCCCTCCTACGAGCAGTACTTC
abundance: few; j_gene: TRBJ2-5; v_gene: TRBV30; d_gene: .; CDR3aa: CAWSATRRETQYF; CDR3nt: TGTGCCTGGAGTGCCACCCGAAGGGAGACCCAGTACTTC
abundance: many; j_gene: TRBJ2-5; v_gene: TRBV10-3; d_gene: .; CDR3aa: CAISEWGGQETQYF; CDR3nt: TGTGCCATCAGTGAGTGGGGAGGCCAAGAGACCCAGTACTTC
abundance: .; j_gene: TRBJ2-1; v_gene: TRBV14; d_gene: .; CDR3aa: CASGHPDWYRNEQFF; CDR3nt: TGTGCCAGCGGCCATCCAGACTGGTACCGGAATGAGCAGTTCTTC
abundance: .; j_gene: TRBJ2-3; v_gene: TRBV14; d_gene: TRBD1; CDR3aa: CASSLSRTGNLDTQYF; CDR3nt: TGTGCCAGCAGCCTATCCAGGACAGGGAATTTAGATACGCAGTATTTT
abundance: many; j_gene: TRBJ2-6; v_gene: TRBV7-2; d_gene: .; CDR3aa: CASSSSGANVLTF; CDR3nt: TGTGCCAGCAGCTCCTCTGGGGCCAACGTCCTGACTTTC
abundance: many; j_gene: TRBJ2-1; v_gene: TRBV19; d_gene: .; CDR3aa: CASSTYSSYNEQFF; CDR3nt: TGTGCCAGTAGTACGTATAGCTCCTACAATGAGCAGTTCTTC
abundance: .; j_gene: TRBJ1-2; v_gene: TRBV20-1; d_gene: TRBD1; CDR3aa: CSATTGQAPYGYTF; CDR3nt: TGCAGTGCTACCACGGGACAGGCCCCCTATGGCTACACCTTC
abundance: few; j_gene: TRBJ2-3; v_gene: TRBV9; d_gene: .; CDR3aa: CASSVDDSTDTQYF; CDR3nt: TGTGCCAGCAGCGTAGACGACAGCACAGATACGCAGTATTTT
abundance: .; j_gene: TRBJ1-1; v_gene: TRBV19; d_gene: TRBD1; CDR3aa: CASTGTAFMNTEAFF; CDR3nt: TGTGCTAGTACCGGGACAGCGTTTATGAACACTGAAGCTTTCTTT
abundance: .; j_gene: TRBJ2-7; v_gene: TRBV9; d_gene: TRBD2; CDR3aa: CASSVSGSTDCEQYF; CDR3nt: TGTGCCAGCAGTGTTAGCGGGAGCACGGACTGCGAGCAGTACTTC
abundance: .; j_gene: TRBJ1-2; v_gene: TRBV12-5; d_gene: TRBD1; CDR3aa: CASGETGRNGYTF; CDR3nt: TGTGCTAGTGGTGAGACAGGGAGGAATGGCTACACCTTC
abundance: .; j_gene: TRBJ1-1; v_gene: TRBV7-3; d_gene: TRBD1; CDR3aa: CASSPSAGGNTEAFF; CDR3nt: TGTGCCAGCAGCCCTTCGGCAGGGGGGAACACTGAAGCTTTCTTT
abundance: many; j_gene: TRBJ1-2; v_gene: TRBV25-1; d_gene: TRBD1; CDR3aa: CASSVTGDDALYGYTF; CDR3nt: TGTGCCAGCAGTGTGACAGGGGACGACGCCCTCTATGGCTACACCTTC
abundance: .; j_gene: TRBJ2-3; v_gene: TRBV7-3; d_gene: .; CDR3aa: CASSLWGQVTDTQYF; CDR3nt: TGTGCCAGCAGCTTGTGGGGGCAGGTCACAGATACGCAGTATTTT